A selection of T cell receptor beta chains follows, all from one sample in a study of blood T cell repertoires in COVID-19. Assay used: immunoSEQ multiplex PCR; TCRdb lists only in-frame clones, some missing. The data show some 130,000 clones, 85% seen once. Sequencing was performed on peripheral blood. The receptor source for this set is a human donor in a cohort sampled during active COVID-19. The CDR3 runs from the conserved cysteine through the conserved F or W. D genes are given only for firm matches. The listing skips clone size in some rows; elsewhere it reads once, few, many or a size class.

>-|TRBV7-2|TRBJ2-2|TRBD1
CASRGTGDTGELFF
TGTGCCAGCCGAGGGACAGGAGACACCGGGGAGCTGTTTTTT
>few|TRBV13|TRBJ2-7|-
CASSPRSGDYEQYF
TGTGCCAGCAGCCCCCGTTCCGGGGACTACGAGCAGTACTTC
>once|TRBV5-6|TRBJ2-1|TRBD1
CASSRQGPYNEQFF
TGTGCCAGCAGCCGACAGGGCCCCTACAATGAGCAGTTCTTC
>-|TRBV4-3|TRBJ1-5|-
CASSQGGGSQPQHF
TGCGCCAGCAGCCAAGGCGGGGGAAGCCAGCCCCAGCATTTT
>-|TRBV7-2|TRBJ1-2|TRBD1
CASSEGQGSHGYTF
TGTGCCAGCAGCGAGGGACAGGGGTCCCATGGCTACACCTTC
>-|TRBV30|TRBJ1-6|-
CAWRLAGSNSPLHF
TGTGCCTGGAGGCTTGCAGGGTCGAATTCACCCCTCCACTTT
>-|TRBV3-1/TRBV3-2|TRBJ2-2|TRBD2
CASSQTRGRAGELFF
TGTGCCAGCAGCCAAACGCGGGGGAGGGCCGGGGAGCTGTTTTTT
>-|TRBV11-3|TRBJ2-3|-
CASSLGGSGDTDTQYF
TGTGCCAGCAGCTTAGGGGGTAGCGGAGACACAGATACGCAGTATTTT
>-|TRBV19|TRBJ1-4|TRBD1
CASSMGQGVEKLFF
TGTGCCAGTAGTATGGGCCAGGGGGTCGAAAAACTGTTTTTT
>-|TRBV30|TRBJ1-1|-
CAWSDQGFEAFF
TGTGCCTGGAGTGACCAGGGCTTTGAAGCTTTCTTT
>once|TRBV2|TRBJ1-4|-
CASRGTGPDEKLFF
TGTGCCAGCAGGGGAACAGGGCCGGATGAAAAACTGTTTTTT
>-|TRBV19|TRBJ1-1|-
CASSISPGMNTEAFF
TGTGCCAGTAGTATATCCCCAGGAATGAACACTGAAGCTTTCTTT
>-|TRBV14|TRBJ1-3|TRBD1
CASSLQGTPAGNTIYF
TGTGCCAGCAGCCTACAGGGGACCCCAGCCGGAAACACCATATATTTT
>-|TRBV7-2|TRBJ2-3|-
CASSLARSGDTQYF
TGTGCCAGCAGCTTAGCGAGGTCCGGAGATACGCAGTATTTT
>-|TRBV2|TRBJ2-5|-
CASSEAVTEETQYF
TGTGCCAGCAGTGAAGCGGTGACAGAAGAGACCCAGTACTTC
>-|TRBV7-2|TRBJ1-2|TRBD1
CASSLGGQGGGYTF
TGTGCCAGCAGCTTAGGGGGACAGGGGGGTGGCTACACCTTC
>-|TRBV28|TRBJ1-2|-
CATQGLFGYTF
TGTGCCACCCAGGGCCTCTTTGGCTACACCTTC
>-|TRBV20-1|TRBJ2-1|-
CSAGHGDEQFF
TGCAGTGCTGGACATGGGGATGAGCAGTTCTTC
>-|TRBV5-1|TRBJ2-2|-
CASSLGLPGDNTGELFF
TGCGCCAGCAGCTTGGGCCTCCCGGGAGATAACACCGGGGAGCTGTTTTTT
>-|TRBV12-3/TRBV12-4|TRBJ2-3|-
CASSLRAADTQYF
TGTGCCAGCAGTTTGAGGGCGGCAGATACGCAGTATTTT
>-|TRBV18|TRBJ1-1|TRBD1
CASSPGQGADTEAFF
TGTGCCAGCTCACCAGGACAGGGGGCGGACACTGAAGCTTTCTTT
>-|TRBV3-1/TRBV3-2|TRBJ2-3|TRBD1
CASTLLRFADREEDTQYF
TGTGCCAGCACCCTGCTGAGGTTCGCGGACAGGGAAGAAGATACGCAGTATTTT
>-|TRBV19|TRBJ1-2|-
CASKGELYGYTF
TGTGCCAGTAAGGGAGAACTCTATGGCTACACCTTC
>once|TRBV2|TRBJ1-1|TRBD1
CASRDREETEAFF
TGTGCCAGCAGGGACAGGGAAGAAACTGAAGCTTTCTTT
>-|TRBV20-1|TRBJ2-3|-
CSVEAPDTQYF
TGCAGTGTGGAGGCGCCAGATACGCAGTATTTT
>-|TRBV9|TRBJ2-3|TRBD2
CASSPMAGGQDTQYF
TGTGCCAGCAGCCCGATGGCGGGGGGGCAAGATACGCAGTATTTT
>-|TRBV6-6|TRBJ2-2|TRBD1
CASSWTGGNTGELFF
TGTGCCAGCAGTTGGACAGGGGGCAACACCGGGGAGCTGTTTTTT
>-|TRBV14|TRBJ2-1|-
CASSQDAGSYNEQFF
TGTGCCAGCAGCCAAGACGCGGGTTCCTACAATGAGCAGTTCTTC
>-|TRBV15|TRBJ1-2|-
CATSSGGGNYGYTF
TGTGCCACCAGCAGTGGGGGGGGGAACTATGGCTACACCTTC
>-|TRBV4-3|TRBJ2-5|-
CASSQQRREETQYF
TGCGCCAGCAGCCAACAGCGGAGAGAAGAGACCCAGTACTTC
>few|TRBV10-2|TRBJ2-3|TRBD2
CASSGLAGGRSRADTQYF
TGCGCCAGCAGTGGGCTTGCGGGGGGGAGGAGTAGGGCAGATACGCAGTATTTT
>once|TRBV24-1|TRBJ2-1|TRBD2
CATSDPSGGNYNEQFF
TGTGCCACCAGTGACCCGAGCGGGGGGAACTACAATGAGCAGTTCTTC
>-|TRBV10-2|TRBJ1-2|TRBD1
CASRSGQPYGYTF
TGCGCCAGCAGATCGGGACAGCCCTATGGCTACACCTTC
>few|TRBV5-1|TRBJ1-5|-
CASSLSGTSYQPQHF
TGCGCCAGCAGCTTGAGCGGGACATCCTATCAGCCCCAGCATTTT
>-|TRBV2|TRBJ1-4|TRBD1
CASSMGQGNEKLFF
TGTGCCAGCAGTATGGGACAGGGTAATGAAAAACTGTTTTTT
>once|TRBV10-3|TRBJ2-2|TRBD2
CAISETSGRLNTGELFF
TGTGCCATCAGTGAGACTAGCGGGAGATTAAACACCGGGGAGCTGTTTTTT
>few|TRBV4-1|TRBJ1-2|-
CASSQDRLISAGDNGYTF
TGCGCCAGCAGCCAAGACCGACTTATATCGGCAGGGGATAATGGCTACACCTTC
>few|TRBV7-2|TRBJ2-7|TRBD1
CASSLVGQGPYEQYF
TGTGCCAGCAGCTTAGTGGGACAGGGCCCCTACGAGCAGTACTTC
>many|TRBV11-1|TRBJ1-2|-
CASSSTPGRNYGYTF
TGTGCCAGCAGCTCCACCCCGGGGAGGAACTATGGCTACACCTTC
>-|TRBV19|TRBJ1-1|-
CASSSGLMNTEAFF
TGTGCCAGTAGTTCGGGACTCATGAACACTGAAGCTTTCTTT
>-|TRBV28|TRBJ1-4|TRBD1
CASSLPSGGLGKLFF
TGTGCCAGCAGTCTCCCGTCAGGGGGTTTGGGAAAACTGTTTTTT
>-|TRBV6-5|TRBJ1-5|TRBD1
CASREGQPNQPQHF
TGTGCCAGCAGAGAGGGACAGCCGAATCAGCCCCAGCATTTT
>-|TRBV6-2/TRBV6-3|TRBJ2-5|TRBD2
CASSYPGGSGRARETQYF
TGTGCCAGCAGTTATCCAGGGGGTAGCGGGAGGGCCCGGGAGACCCAGTACTTC
>-|TRBV25-1|TRBJ1-1|-
CASSVLYGGRTEAFF
TGTGCCAGCAGTGTTTTATACGGGGGGAGGACTGAAGCTTTCTTT
>few|TRBV6-5|TRBJ2-1|TRBD1
CASGATLQGRQFF
TGTGCCAGTGGGGCCACTTTACAGGGGCGGCAGTTCTTC
>few|TRBV7-3|TRBJ1-6|-
CASSEGSYNSPLHF
TGTGCCAGCAGCGAGGGCTCCTATAATTCACCCCTCCACTTT
>-|TRBV19|TRBJ1-2|-
CASTLQARRSYGYTF
TGTGCCAGTACCCTACAGGCCCGCCGATCCTATGGCTACACCTTC
>-|TRBV9|TRBJ2-1|TRBD2
CASNQKRGTSGGRSYNEQFF
TGTGCCAGCAATCAAAAAAGAGGGACTAGCGGGGGTAGGTCCTACAATGAGCAGTTCTTC
>-|TRBV6-6|TRBJ2-2|TRBD2
CASRNSAGVGTGELFF
TGTGCCAGCAGGAATTCGGCGGGAGTGGGGACCGGGGAGCTGTTTTTT
>-|TRBV5-1|TRBJ2-3|TRBD2
CASSLLTSGSQDTQYF
TGCGCCAGCAGCTTGCTGACTAGCGGGAGCCAAGATACGCAGTATTTT